Presented here are 22 T cell receptor beta chains from one specimen sequenced in a study of blood T cell repertoires in COVID-19. Clones were sequenced by immunoSEQ multiplex PCR, and TCRdb holds only the in-frame ones, with some missing. Of approximately 250,000 clones in the sample, around 80% are singletons; the top ten hold around 2%. Specimen: peripheral blood. These receptors came from a man aged 40-55 years who had recovered from COVID-19.

This chain connects TRBV7-9 to TRBJ1-5; no clear D gene. The germline gives CDR1 SEHNR, CDR2 FQNEAQ (reference sequence). Trimming left V 3 bases short and J 3 bases short, with 6 bases between. The CDR3 is made up of 13 amino acids. This chain's CDR3 is CASSFSDNQPQHF. DNA of the CDR3: TGTGCCAGCAGCTTCAGTGACAATCAGCCCCAGCATTTT.

The chain links TRBV19 to TRBJ1-2; D not certain. Germline V gene lookup returns CDR1 LNHDA and CDR2 SQIVND (reference sequence). The CDR3 totals 14 residues. The germline V and J ends were trimmed by 5 bases and 3 bases, with 13 bases remaining between them. The CDR3 DNA follows: TGTGCCAGTAGTCCCTTACGGTCGGACTATGGCTACACCTTC. Translation gives CASSPLRSDYGYTF.

This rearrangement joins TRBV5-1 to TRBJ2-7; 7 nucleotides line up with TRBD2. CDR1 is SGHRS, CDR2 YFSETQ, per germline. The CDR3 contains 15 residues. The V gene end was trimmed by 1 base and the J gene end by 2 bases; junction bases not matched to a gene: 6. CDR3 nucleotide sequence: TGCGCCAGCAGCTTGACCGGGAGGTCCCCCTACGAGCAGTACTTC. Amino acids: CASSLTGRSPYEQYF.

The chain uses TRBV12-5 and TRBJ1-3; TRBD1 matches 8 bases. The V gene end was trimmed by 0 bases and the J gene end by 5 bases; junction bases not matched to a gene: 12. CDR1 and CDR2 (germline): LGHNT, FRNRAP. This CDR3 spans 18 amino acids. The CDR3, as DNA: TGTGCTAGTGGTTTGGTACTGGCAGGGGGCGAATTCAGAAACACCATATATTTT. This codes for CASGLVLAGGEFRNTIYF. Full variable domain (remainder filled in from reference TRBV12-5 and TRBJ1-3): DARVTQTPRHKVTEMGQEVTMRCQPILGHNTVFWYRQTMMQGLELLAYFRNRAPLDDSGMPKDRFSAEMPDATLATLKIQPSEPRDSAVYFCASGLVLAGGEFRNTIYFGEGSWLTVV.

The chain carries TRBV5-6 and TRBJ2-1, with 7 nucleotides matching TRBD1. Trimming removed 2 bases from V and 10 bases from J; junction bases left unmatched: 21. CDR3 length: 18 residues. Per germline, CDR1 SGHDT and CDR2 YYEEEE. The CDR3 DNA sequence: TGTGCCAGCAGCTTTTTGCCCCTCAGGGGGAATGGCCTAAGAGAGCAGTTCTTC. Amino acids: CASSFLPLRGNGLREQFF. The variable domain in full, completed from reference TRBV5-6 and TRBJ2-1, reads DAGVTQSPTHLIKTRGQQVTLRCSPKSGHDTVSWYQQALGQGPQFIFQYYEEEERQRGNFPDRFSGHQFPNYSSELNVNALLLGDSALYLCASSFLPLRGNGLREQFFGPGTRLTVL.

The V and J genes are TRBV30 and TRBJ2-3; TRBD1 matches at 10 bases. This CDR3 has 15 amino acids. The V and J ends lost 2 bases and 1 base, in that order; junction bases with no gene match: 3. Germline loops: CDR1 GTSNPN, CDR2 SVGIG (reference sequence). The chain's CDR3 is CAWSTGTGGTDTQYF. The CDR3 DNA sequence: TGTGCCTGGAGTACCGGGACAGGGGGCACAGATACGCAGTATTTT.

This chain links TRBV2 with TRBJ1-6; D not resolved. The germline V gene encodes CDR1 SNHLY and CDR2 FYNNEI. The CDR3 extends over 17 amino acids. V shed 2 bases and J shed 5 bases, with 16 bases lying between them. The chain's CDR3 is CASSEPLGGNDNSPLHF. The DNA of the CDR3 is TGTGCCAGCAGTGAACCGCTTGGAGGGAATGATAATTCACCCCTCCACTTT. The variable domain in full, completed from reference TRBV2 and TRBJ1-6, reads EPEVTQTPSHQVTQMGQEVILRCVPISNHLYFYWYRQILGQKVEFLVSFYNNEISEKSEIFDDQFSVERPDGSNFTLKIRSTKLEDSAMYFCASSEPLGGNDNSPLHFGNGTRLTVT.

This chain links TRBV5-1 with TRBJ2-3; D may be TRBD1 (5 bases). This CDR3 region has 19 residues. V shed 1 base and J shed 0 bases, with 21 bases lying between them. Germline values: CDR1 SGHRS, CDR2 YFSETQ. The CDR3: CASSLWGSSRQSSTDTQYF. CDR3 DNA sequence: TGCGCCAGCAGCTTGTGGGGCTCGAGCCGGCAATCTAGCACAGATACGCAGTATTTT.

This rearrangement joins TRBV5-4 to TRBJ2-5; TRBD2 matches 9 bases. The germline V gene has CDR1 SGHNT and CDR2 YYREEE (reference sequence). V lost 0 bases to trimming and J lost 1 base; unmatched junction nucleotides: 4. The CDR3 consists of 16 residues. The CDR3 spells CASSLGKREAQETQYF. DNA for the CDR3: TGTGCCAGCAGCTTGGGGAAGCGGGAGGCCCAAGAGACCCAGTACTTC.

The CDR3 here is CSGKPGQRTDTQYF. Here the CDR3 DNA reads TGCAGCGGCAAACCGGGACAGCGCACAGATACGCAGTATTTT. V is TRBV29-1 and J is TRBJ2-3; 7 bases are a match to TRBD1. This CDR3 contains 14 residues. V was pared by 7 bases and J by 1 base, with 8 bases of the junction left unmatched. The germline CDR1 and CDR2 sequences are SQVTM and ANQGSEA.

This clone showed up just a few times. V usage is TRBV5-1 and J usage is TRBJ2-1, with 11 bases lining up with TRBD2. The CDR3 spans 16 residues. With 2 bases clipped from V and 8 bases from J, the junction kept 9 bases outside the gene matches. Per the germline V gene, CDR1 is SGHRS and CDR2 is YFSETQ. The CDR3, as DNA: TGCGCCAGCAGCTTTGTTAGCGGGAGGGTGTGGGATGAGCAGTTCTTC. Translated: CASSFVSGRVWDEQFF.

The rearrangement links TRBV9 to TRBJ2-3, with 7 nucleotides matching TRBD2. This CDR3 comprises 17 residues. The V segment lost 0 bases and the J segment 6 bases; nucleotides outside the gene matches: 13. Germline lookup yields CDR1 SGDLS and CDR2 YYNGEE. The DNA for the CDR3 is TGTGCCAGCAGCGTAGGAGCGGGGCTAGGCACTTTGGATACGCAGTATTTT. Translated: CASSVGAGLGTLDTQYF.

V gene TRBV3-1 (or the pseudogene TRBV3-2) combines with J gene TRBJ1-1; D call uncertain. Trimming stripped 0 bases from V and 10 bases from J, with 9 bases between. Germline V lookup: CDR1 LGHDT, CDR2 YNNKEL (reference sequence). This CDR3 contains 12 residues. Written as DNA, the CDR3 is TGTGCCAGCAGCCAAGACAGCAGGCCAGCTTTCTTT. It codes for CASSQDSRPAFF.

The chain employs TRBV25-1 and TRBJ2-3, with a tentative D call TRBD2 (6 bases). This CDR3 spans 15 amino acids. Between the trimmed V and J ends, which lost 1 base and 5 bases, there was a span of 13 bases. Germline V gives CDR1 MGHDK, CDR2 SYGVNS. CDR3 sequence (DNA): TGTGCCAGCAGTGAATCGGGGGATGTCCAAGATACGCAGTATTTT. This translates into CASSESGDVQDTQYF.

V and J are TRBV2 and TRBJ1-2; 10 bases agree with TRBD1. Trimming took 1 base from V and 7 from J; bases not matched to a gene: 6. The germline gives CDR1 SNHLY, CDR2 FYNNEI. This CDR3 contains 15 residues. CDR3 bases: TGTGCCAGCAGTGAAGGGGACAGGGGACGGGCTGGCTACACCTTC. This codes for CASSEGDRGRAGYTF.

V gene TRBV16 combines with J gene TRBJ2-1; 7 bases map to TRBD2. J gave up 5 bases and V 4 bases, and 11 bases lay outside the gene matches. Per germline, CDR1 KGHSY and CDR2 FQNENV. The CDR3 loop spans 16 amino acids. CDR3 sequence (DNA): TGTGCCAGCAGCCGTTCTGCGGGAGCGGGCGACAATGAGCAGTTCTTC. This gives the protein CASSRSAGAGDNEQFF.

The chain links TRBV19 to TRBJ2-7, with D perhaps matching TRBD1 (6 bases). The CDR3 totals 18 residues. The V gene's germline CDR1 is LNHDA and CDR2 SQIVND (reference sequence). V was shortened by 4 bases and J by 2 bases, with 24 bases between the two germline ends. The CDR3 is CASSTFRIWGQGAYEQYF. The CDR3 DNA reads as TGTGCCAGTAGTACTTTCCGGATTTGGGGGCAGGGAGCCTACGAGCAGTACTTC.

This rearrangement joins TRBV4-1 to TRBJ2-2; D remains ambiguous. Trimming took off 5 bases at V and 2 bases at J, with 12 bases between the two ends. Germline V gene lookup returns CDR1 MGHRA and CDR2 YSYEKL. The length of the CDR3 is 15 residues. The CDR3 coding sequence is TGCGCCAGCAGCGAGGCCCGTTATAACACCGGGGAGCTGTTTTTT. Translated, it gives CASSEARYNTGELFF.

The CDR3 loop is CASSSYNSPLHF. The CDR3 DNA follows: TGTGCCAGTAGTTCATATAATTCACCCCTCCACTTT. The chain has TRBV19 and TRBJ1-6, with D unclear. Germline V gene lookup returns CDR1 LNHDA and CDR2 SQIVND (reference sequence). The V end was cut by 5 bases, the J end by 4 bases, with 3 bases between. The CDR3 covers 12 residues.

The rearrangement joins TRBV11-3 to TRBJ1-1; a possible D gene is TRBD1 (5 bases). CDR3 length: 15 residues. Germline V CDR1 and CDR2: SGHNT, YENEEA. Trimming pared 5 bases from V and 1 base from J, leaving 14 bases between. The CDR3 nucleotides read TGTGCCAGCAGCCTAGGGCGCAGGGAGAACACTGAAGCTTTCTTT. Protein: CASSLGRRENTEAFF.

CDR3 coding DNA: TGTGCCAGCGTCGGGTTCTTCACCGGGGAGCTGTTTTTT. This gives the protein CASVGFFTGELFF. V usage is TRBV27 and J usage is TRBJ2-2; D is ambiguous. This CDR3 contains 13 residues. Per germline, CDR1 MNHEY and CDR2 SMNVEV (reference sequence). V lost 8 bases and J lost 4, with 11 bases in between.

The chain joins TRBV5-3 to TRBJ1-2, with TRBD1 as a possible D gene (6 bases). TRBV5-3 is annotated as an ORF whose role is uncertain. The CDR3 consists of 13 residues. V was pared by 0 bases and J by 8 bases, with 11 bases between. CDR3 coding DNA: TGTGCCAGAAGCTTGGTCCAGGGGAGAGGCTACACCTTC. It yields the protein CARSLVQGRGYTF.